This T cell receptor (beta chain) came from a study of T cell responses to AZD1222 COVID-19 vaccine. Study as a whole: Pooling covered second doses at about 4 or about 12 weeks.

Study-level results: Targeting of unmutated variant regions was reportedly seen in nearly half of spike-specific TCRs. Baseline testing showed seropositivity in only a handful of AZD1222 recipients. Repertoires were obtained solely post-peak T cell response.

V lost 1 base, J lost 1 base, and 5 bases lay in between. Germline V gene lookup returns CDR1 SGHTA and CDR2 FQGNSA. The CDR3 runs 13 residues. Note on this clone: What it recognizes is unknown.

The assay was immunoSEQ multiplex PCR, and TCRdb's table has in-frame clones only and misses some. The table has 98,000 or so clones, over 70% seen once; the top ten hold less than 9.5%. The receptor was isolated from an adult in good health. The sample was peripheral blood, taken on day 0 of AZD1222 vaccination. This chain connects TRBV7-2 to TRBJ2-7; D is undetermined. The CDR3 sequence is CASSLERSYEQYF. CDR3 DNA: TGTGCCAGCAGCTTAGAACGGTCCTACGAGCAGTACTTC.